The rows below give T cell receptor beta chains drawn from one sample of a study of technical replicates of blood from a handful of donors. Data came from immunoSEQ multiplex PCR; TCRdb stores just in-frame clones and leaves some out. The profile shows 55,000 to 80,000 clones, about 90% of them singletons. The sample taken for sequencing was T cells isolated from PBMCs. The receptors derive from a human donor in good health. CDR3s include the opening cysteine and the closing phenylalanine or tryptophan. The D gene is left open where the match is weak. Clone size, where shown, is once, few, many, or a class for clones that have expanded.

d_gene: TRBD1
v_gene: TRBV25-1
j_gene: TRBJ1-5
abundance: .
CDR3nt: TGTGCCAGCAGTGAACCGGGACAGGGCGATCAGCCCCAGCATTTT
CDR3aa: CASSEPGQGDQPQHF

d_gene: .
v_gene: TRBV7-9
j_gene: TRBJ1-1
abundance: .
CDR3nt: TGTGCCAGCAGCACCCTCCCTAGGAACACTGAAGCTTTCTTT
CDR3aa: CASSTLPRNTEAFF

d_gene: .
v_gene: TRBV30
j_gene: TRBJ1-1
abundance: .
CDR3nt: TGCTCGGTGGCCCGGGTGGGGGCGCTATTAACGTACGCTCAACTTAGTGGGTATGCTTTCTTT
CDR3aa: CSVARVGALLTYAQLSGYAFF

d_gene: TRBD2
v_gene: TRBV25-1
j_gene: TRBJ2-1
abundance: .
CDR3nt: TGTGCCAGCAGTGGCCCTCGACTAGCGGGAGGGGGGGCCAATGAGCAGTTCTTC
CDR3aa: CASSGPRLAGGGANEQFF

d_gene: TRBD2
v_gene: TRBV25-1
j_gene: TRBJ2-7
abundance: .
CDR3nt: TGTGCCAGCAGTGAAGGACGGACTAGCGGGAGAAACTCCTACGAGCAGTACTTC
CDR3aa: CASSEGRTSGRNSYEQYF

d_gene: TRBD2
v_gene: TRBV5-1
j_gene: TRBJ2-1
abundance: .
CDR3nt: TGCGCCAGCAGCTTGGGGTCCCTAGCGGACTACAATGAGCAGTTCTTC
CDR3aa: CASSLGSLADYNEQFF

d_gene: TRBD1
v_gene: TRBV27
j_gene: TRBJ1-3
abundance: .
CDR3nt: TGTGCCAGCGGGGACAGGGGGTCTGGAAACACCATATATTTT
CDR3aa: CASGDRGSGNTIYF

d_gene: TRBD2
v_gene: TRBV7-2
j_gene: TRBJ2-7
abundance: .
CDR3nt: TGTGCCAGCAGCTTAGCTGGAGTAGCGGGGATCTACGAGCAGTACTTC
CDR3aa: CASSLAGVAGIYEQYF

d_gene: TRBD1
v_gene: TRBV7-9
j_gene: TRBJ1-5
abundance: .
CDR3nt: TGTGCCAGCAGCTGGGACAGACTCAATCAGCCCCAGCATTTT
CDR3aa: CASSWDRLNQPQHF

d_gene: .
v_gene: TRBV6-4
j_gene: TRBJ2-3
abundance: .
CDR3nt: TGTGCCAGCAGTGACTCATACCCGGCGGGTACGCAGTATTTT
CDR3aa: CASSDSYPAGTQYF

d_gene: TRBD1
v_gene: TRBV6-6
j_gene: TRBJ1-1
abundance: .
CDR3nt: TGTGCCAGCAGCCGGGACAGGGCCACTGAAGCTTTCTTT
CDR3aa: CASSRDRATEAFF

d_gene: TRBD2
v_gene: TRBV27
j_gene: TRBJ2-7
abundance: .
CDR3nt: TGTGCCAGCTTTCAACGAGGGACAGGAACCGGGACTAGCGGGAGGTACGAGCAGTACTTC
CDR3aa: CASFQRGTGTGTSGRYEQYF

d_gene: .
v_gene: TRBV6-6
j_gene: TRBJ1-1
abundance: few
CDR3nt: TGTGCCAGCAGTTTCGGGAACACTGAAGCTTTCTTT
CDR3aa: CASSFGNTEAFF

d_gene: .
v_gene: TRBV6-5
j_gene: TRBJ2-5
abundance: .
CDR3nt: TGTGCCAGCAGCAAACAGGGAGAGACCCAGTACTTC
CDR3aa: CASSKQGETQYF

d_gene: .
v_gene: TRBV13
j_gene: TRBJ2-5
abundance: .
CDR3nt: TGTGCCAGCAGCTTAAAACAGGGAAGGGAGACCCAGTACTTC
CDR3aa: CASSLKQGRETQYF

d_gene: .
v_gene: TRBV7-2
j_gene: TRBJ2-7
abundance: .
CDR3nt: TGTGCCAGCAGCTTTGTCGACAGATCCCTGGGGTACGAGCAGTACTTC
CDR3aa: CASSFVDRSLGYEQYF

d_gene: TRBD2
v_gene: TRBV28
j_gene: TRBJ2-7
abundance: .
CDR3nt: TGTGCCAGCAGTCCAATCGCTAGCGGGGGCTCCTACGAGCAGTACTTC
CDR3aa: CASSPIASGGSYEQYF

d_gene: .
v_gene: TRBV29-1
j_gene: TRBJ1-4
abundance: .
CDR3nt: TGCAGCGTTGAGGGGGGGGCGGATACTAATGAAAAACTGTTTTTT
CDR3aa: CSVEGGADTNEKLFF

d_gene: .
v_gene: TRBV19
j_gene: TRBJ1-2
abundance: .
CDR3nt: TGTGCCAGTAGTATCAATAGGGAGGTGGGACGAGGAGGCTACACCTTC
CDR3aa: CASSINREVGRGGYTF

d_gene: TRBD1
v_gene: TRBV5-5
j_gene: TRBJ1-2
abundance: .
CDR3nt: TGTGCCAGCAGCTTGGTTGGGACAGTTGTAAACTATGGCTACACCTTC
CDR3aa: CASSLVGTVVNYGYTF

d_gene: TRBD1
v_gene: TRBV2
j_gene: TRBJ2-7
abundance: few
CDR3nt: TGTGCCAGCCTACAACCGGGACAGCCTTCCTACGAGCAGTACTTC
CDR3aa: CASLQPGQPSYEQYF

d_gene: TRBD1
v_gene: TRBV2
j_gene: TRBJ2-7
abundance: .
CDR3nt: TGTGCCAGCAGTCCAGACAGGGGGTACTACGAGCAGTACTTC
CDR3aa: CASSPDRGYYEQYF

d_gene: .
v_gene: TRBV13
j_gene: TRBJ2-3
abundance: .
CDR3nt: TGTGCCAGCAGCTTAATGCTTCTGGCGGGCACAGATACGCAGTATTTT
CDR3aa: CASSLMLLAGTDTQYF

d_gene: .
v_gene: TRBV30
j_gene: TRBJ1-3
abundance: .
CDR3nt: TGTGCCTGGAATGGAGGGGACGGAAACACCATATATTTT
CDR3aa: CAWNGGDGNTIYF

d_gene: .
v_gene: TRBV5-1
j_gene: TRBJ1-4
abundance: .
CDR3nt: TGCGCCAGCAGCTTGTTAGGCCAACAGGGATCAGGTGAAAAACTGTTTTTT
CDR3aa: CASSLLGQQGSGEKLFF

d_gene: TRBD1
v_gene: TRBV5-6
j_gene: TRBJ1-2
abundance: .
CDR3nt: TGTGCCAGCACCTGGGGGACAGGGGCTTCCTATGGCTACACCTTC
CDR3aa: CASTWGTGASYGYTF

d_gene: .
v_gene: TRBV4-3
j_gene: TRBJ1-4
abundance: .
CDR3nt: TGCGCCAGCAGCCGAGGGGGGGCGGGGAATGAAAAACTGTTTTTT
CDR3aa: CASSRGGAGNEKLFF

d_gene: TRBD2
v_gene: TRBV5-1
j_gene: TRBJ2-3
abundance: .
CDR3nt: TGCGCCAGCAGCCCTTCGGGGGGGGCAGATACGCAGTATTTT
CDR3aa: CASSPSGGADTQYF

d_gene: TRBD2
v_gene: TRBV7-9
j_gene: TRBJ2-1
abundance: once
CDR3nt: TGTGCCAGCAGCTTAGCTAGTACTAGCGGGCAGTCCAATGAGCAGTTCTTC
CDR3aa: CASSLASTSGQSNEQFF

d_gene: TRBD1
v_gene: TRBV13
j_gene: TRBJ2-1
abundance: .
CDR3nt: TGTGCCAGCAGCTTAGGCACCGGGACAGCTGAGCAGTTCTTC
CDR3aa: CASSLGTGTAEQFF

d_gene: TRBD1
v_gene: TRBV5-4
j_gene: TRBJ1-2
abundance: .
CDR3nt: TGTGCCAGCAGCCCTTCGGGACAGATTATTTATGGCTACACCTTC
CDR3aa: CASSPSGQIIYGYTF

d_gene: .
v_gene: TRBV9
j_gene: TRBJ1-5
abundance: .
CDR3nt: TGTGCCAGCAGCTCCGACAGTAGCAATCAGCCCCAGCATTTT
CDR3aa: CASSSDSSNQPQHF

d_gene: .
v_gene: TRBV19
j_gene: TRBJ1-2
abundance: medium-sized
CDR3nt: TGTGCCAGTAGTGTGACTACGAAAGGGGGCTACACCTTC
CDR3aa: CASSVTTKGGYTF

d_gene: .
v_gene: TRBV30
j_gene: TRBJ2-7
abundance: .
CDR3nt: TGTGCCTGGATTCCCGACCGCGGGGCTTACGAGCAGTACTTC
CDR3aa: CAWIPDRGAYEQYF

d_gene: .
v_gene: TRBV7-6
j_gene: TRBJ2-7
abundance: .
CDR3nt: TGTGCCAGCAGCTCCAACAGGGCCTACGAGCAGTACTTC
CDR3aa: CASSSNRAYEQYF

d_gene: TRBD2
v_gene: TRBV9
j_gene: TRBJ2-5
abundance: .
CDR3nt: TGTGCCAGCACAGCGGGAGTGGAAGAGACCCAGTACTTC
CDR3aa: CASTAGVEETQYF

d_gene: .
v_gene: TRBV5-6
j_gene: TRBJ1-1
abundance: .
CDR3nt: TGTGCCAGCAGCTTATACGGAGTGAACACTGAAGCTTTCTTT
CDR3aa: CASSLYGVNTEAFF

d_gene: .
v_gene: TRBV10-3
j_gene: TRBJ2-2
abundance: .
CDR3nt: TGTGCCATCAGTGAGACTCCCACCGGGGAGCTGTTTTTT
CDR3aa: CAISETPTGELFF

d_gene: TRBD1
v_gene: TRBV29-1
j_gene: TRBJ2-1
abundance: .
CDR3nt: TGCAGCGTTGAAGTTGGACAGGGAAGGGAGCAGTTCTTC
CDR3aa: CSVEVGQGREQFF

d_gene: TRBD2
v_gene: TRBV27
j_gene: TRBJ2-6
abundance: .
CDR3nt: TGTGCCACCCCTACTAGCGGGAGGGTCGGTGGGGCCAACGTCCTGACTTTC
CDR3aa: CATPTSGRVGGANVLTF

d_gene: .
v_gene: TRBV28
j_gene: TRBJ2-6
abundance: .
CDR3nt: TGTGCCAGCAGTGCGTATTATGGGGGCACTGGGGCCAACGTCCTGACTTTC
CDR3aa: CASSAYYGGTGANVLTF

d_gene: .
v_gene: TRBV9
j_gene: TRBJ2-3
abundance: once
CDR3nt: TGTGCCAGCGGAGTCCCTAGCACAGATACGCAGTATTTT
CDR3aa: CASGVPSTDTQYF